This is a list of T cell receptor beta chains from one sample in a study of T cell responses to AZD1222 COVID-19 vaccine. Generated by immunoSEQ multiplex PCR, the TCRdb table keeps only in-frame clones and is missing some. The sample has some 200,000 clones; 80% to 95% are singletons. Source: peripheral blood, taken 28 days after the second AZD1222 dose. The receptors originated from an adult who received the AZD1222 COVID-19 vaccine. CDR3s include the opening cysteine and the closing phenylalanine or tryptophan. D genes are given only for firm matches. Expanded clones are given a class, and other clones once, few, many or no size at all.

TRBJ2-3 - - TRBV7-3 TGTGCCAGCAGCTCTGCCCCGGGAGACTATTTCACAGATACGCAGTATTTT CASSSAPGDYFTDTQYF
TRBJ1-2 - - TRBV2 TGTGCCAGCAGTGAAAGTCCGGATGGCTACACCTTC CASSESPDGYTF
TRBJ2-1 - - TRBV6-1 TGTGCCAGCAGTGAACAGGGTCTCCCCAATGAGCAGTTCTTC CASSEQGLPNEQFF
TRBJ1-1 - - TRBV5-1 TGCGCCAGCAGCATCTCCGGATCTGAAGCTTTCTTT CASSISGSEAFF
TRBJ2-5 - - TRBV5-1 TGCGCCAGCAGCTTGGAACTAGCAGTTCGCGAGACCCAGTACTTC CASSLELAVRETQYF
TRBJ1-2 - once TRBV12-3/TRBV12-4 TGTGCCAGCAGTTTAGGGGGGACTGGCTACACCTTC CASSLGGTGYTF
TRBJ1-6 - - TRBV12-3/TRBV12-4 TGTGCCAGCAGTCTCCGTGCAGATTCACCCCTCCACTTT CASSLRADSPLHF
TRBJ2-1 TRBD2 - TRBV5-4 TGTGCCAGCAGCTTGTTTCCCCTAGCGGGAGACTACAATGAGCAGTTCTTC CASSLFPLAGDYNEQFF
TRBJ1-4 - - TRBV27 TGTGCCAGCAGTTTGGGAATTTCAGGAAAACTGTTTTTT CASSLGISGKLFF
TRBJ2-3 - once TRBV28 TGTGCCAGCAGTTCTCCTCAGGGGTGGAGCACAGATACGCAGTATTTT CASSSPQGWSTDTQYF
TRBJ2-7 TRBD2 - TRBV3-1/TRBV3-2 TGTGCCAGCAGCCTGGCGGGAGTGAAAGGATACGAGCAGTACTTC CASSLAGVKGYEQYF
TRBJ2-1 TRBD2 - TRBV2 TGTGCCAGCAGTGAAGGTAGCGGGGGGAGTGAGCAGTTCTTC CASSEGSGGSEQFF
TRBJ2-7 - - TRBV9 TGTGCCAGCAGCGTACTGGGGGGCCCTTCCTACGAGCAGTACTTC CASSVLGGPSYEQYF
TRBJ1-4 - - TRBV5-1 TGCGCCAGCAGCTTGAGTGGGCAGGGGATTGAAAAACTGTTTTTT CASSLSGQGIEKLFF
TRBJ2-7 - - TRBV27 TGTGCCAGCAGTTTATCGTTTTCAGGGGCTTCCTACGAGCAGTACTTC CASSLSFSGASYEQYF
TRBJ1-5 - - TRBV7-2 TGTGCCAGCAGCCCCTCGAGCAGGGACCAGCCCCAGCATTTT CASSPSSRDQPQHF
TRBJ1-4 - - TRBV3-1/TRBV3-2 TGTGCCAGCAGCCAAGAACAGGTTGAGAAACTGTTTTTT CASSQEQVEKLFF
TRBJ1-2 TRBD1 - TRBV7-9 TGTGCCAGCAGCCCCGGGACAGAATTTTACGGGGATGGCTACACCTTC CASSPGTEFYGDGYTF
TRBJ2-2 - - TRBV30 TGTGCCTGGAGTGTACTAGATTCCACCTCACGGGGGCTGTTTTTT CAWSVLDSTSRGLFF
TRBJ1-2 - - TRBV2 TGTGCCAGCAGTTTGACAGAGAACTATGGCTACACCTTC CASSLTENYGYTF
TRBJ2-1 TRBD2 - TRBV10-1 TGCGCCAGCAGTGGTGGGACTAGCGGGCGCTACAATGAGCAGTTCTTC CASSGGTSGRYNEQFF
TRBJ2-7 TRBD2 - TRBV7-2 TGTGCCAGCAGCTTACGTGGGCGGGAGGTCCCCTACGAGCAGTACTTC CASSLRGREVPYEQYF
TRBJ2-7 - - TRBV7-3 TGTGCCAGCAGTCAGACAGGCTACGAGCAGTACTTC CASSQTGYEQYF
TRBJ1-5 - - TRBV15 TGTGCCACCAGCAGAGATTTGGGCCTGGAGGCGCCCCAGCATTTT CATSRDLGLEAPQHF
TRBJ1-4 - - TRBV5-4 TGTGCCAGCAGCCTCCGGACTGACAATGAAAAACTGTTTTTT CASSLRTDNEKLFF
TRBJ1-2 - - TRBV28 TGTGCCAGCAGCGCCGGTTCGGGGGGAAGGGGTAATAACTATGGCTACACCTTC CASSAGSGGRGNNYGYTF
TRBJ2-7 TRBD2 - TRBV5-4 TGTGCCAGCAGCCCAGTTAGCGGGAGTGCGGGTTACGAGCAGTACTTC CASSPVSGSAGYEQYF
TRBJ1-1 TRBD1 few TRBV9 TGTGCCAGCAGCGTTAAACAGGGGAGCACTGAAGCTTTCTTT CASSVKQGSTEAFF
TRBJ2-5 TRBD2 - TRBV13 TGTGCCAGCAGCTTATCCCGACTAGCGGGGGGCCCGGGGACCCAGTACTTC CASSLSRLAGGPGTQYF
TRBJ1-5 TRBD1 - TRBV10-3 TGTGCCATCAGTGAGTCGACCGCCTTGGGACAGGGTCAGCAGCCCCAGCATTTT CAISESTALGQGQQPQHF
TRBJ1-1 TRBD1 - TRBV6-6 TGTGCCAGCAGACACTACCGGACAGGGCTGAACACTGAAGCTTTCTTT CASRHYRTGLNTEAFF
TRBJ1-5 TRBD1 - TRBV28 TGTGCCAGCAGTTTACCGGGCAGGGGGAGCCAGCCCCAGCATTTT CASSLPGRGSQPQHF
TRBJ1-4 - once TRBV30 TGTGCCTGGAGTCCGAATCAACAGGCAGCTAATGAAAAACTGTTTTTT CAWSPNQQAANEKLFF
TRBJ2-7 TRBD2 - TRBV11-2 TGTGCCAGCAGCTCTGTGCGGGAGGGACGATCCTACGAGCAGTACTTC CASSSVREGRSYEQYF
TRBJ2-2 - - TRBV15 TGTGCCACCCCGGGCGGAACAGATGGGGAGCTGTTTTTT CATPGGTDGELFF
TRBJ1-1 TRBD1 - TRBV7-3 TGTGCCAGCAGCTTAGAGGGACAGGGCTGGAACACTGAAGCTTTCTTT CASSLEGQGWNTEAFF
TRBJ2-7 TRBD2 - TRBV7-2 TGTGCCAGCAGCTCACTCGGGGGCGGGACTAGTCAGTACTTC CASSSLGGGTSQYF
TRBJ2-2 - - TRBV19 TGTGCCAGTAGTATAGCGGGAGTAAACACCGGGGAGCTGTTTTTT CASSIAGVNTGELFF
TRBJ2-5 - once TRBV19 TGTGCCAGTAGTATAGAGGAAAACATCCAAGAGACCCAGTACTTC CASSIEENIQETQYF
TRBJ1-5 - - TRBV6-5 TGTGCCACTCGAGGGAGAGGTAGCAATCAGCCCCAGCATTTT CATRGRGSNQPQHF
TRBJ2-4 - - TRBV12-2 TGTGCAAGTCGCTTAAGTCGTTTCCCCCCTGGGAACAAAAACATTCAGTACTTC CASRLSRFPPGNKNIQYF
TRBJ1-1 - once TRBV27 TGTGCCAGCAGTTTAGAAGGCACCAGCACTGAAGCTTTCTTT CASSLEGTSTEAFF
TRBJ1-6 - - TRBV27 TGTGCCAGCAGTTCTCTTCGTGGCTATAATTCACCCCTCCACTTT CASSSLRGYNSPLHF
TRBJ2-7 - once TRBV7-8 TGTGCCAGCAGCTTAGGAGGACAGAGCTACGAGCAGTACTTC CASSLGGQSYEQYF